This T cell receptor (beta chain) was observed in a study of T cells in Graves' hyperthyroidism and ophthalmopathy. Patients having uncontrolled infection, another autoimmune disease, pregnancy or lactation were not included. Amplification of TCR beta CDR3 regions used RNA as the template. When the TCR CDR3 underwent first-round RT-PCR, the HTBI primer set was used. One entry per CDR3 protein results from TCRdb running MiXCR on the multiplex PCR reads. The sample has around 190,000 distinct CDR3 sequences; approximately 15% are singletons. This clonotype was recorded many times. This CDR3 has 16 residues. Unmatched junction bases numbered 8, after V lost 5 bases and J lost 1 base. Germline-derived CDR1 and CDR2 are MNHNS and SASEGT.

This rearrangement joins TRBV6-1 to TRBJ2-3; 8 nucleotides line up with TRBD2. The sample consisted of blood. The TCR was taken from a woman in her fifties or sixties with Graves' hyperthyroidism. Here the CDR3 DNA reads TGTGCCAGCAGTTTGGGAGCGGGGGAGGGCACAGATACGCAGTATTTT. Its translation: CASSLGAGEGTDTQYF.